The present entry profiles one T cell receptor (beta chain) with its context. The sample is drawn from a study of T cells in Graves' hyperthyroidism and ophthalmopathy. Germline CDR1 and CDR2: SQVTM and ANQGSEA. The CDR3 extends over 14 amino acids. The V gene end was trimmed by 6 bases and the J gene end by 5 bases; junction bases not matched to a gene: 13. RNA transcripts yielded amplified TCR beta CDR3 regions. A first-round RT-PCR of the TCR CDR3 used the HTBI primer set. One entry per CDR3 protein results from TCRdb running MiXCR on the multiplex PCR reads. The profile shows approximately 600,000 distinct CDR3 sequences, approximately 15% of them singletons. PBMCs were derived from roughly 10 ml fresh peripheral blood.

This sequence joins TRBV29-1 and TRBJ2-7, with TRBD2 matching over 7 bases. The origin of this receptor is a woman younger than 35 with Graves' ophthalmopathy. Sequencing used blood. The CDR3 is CSVFFAGEGNEQYF. The DNA for the CDR3 is TGCAGCGTCTTCTTTGCGGGAGAAGGTAACGAGCAGTACTTC.